This is a list of T cell receptor beta chains from one sample in a study of blood T cell repertoires in COVID-19. Here immunoSEQ multiplex PCR was the method, and the copy in TCRdb shows in-frame clones only, minus some. This repertoire shows around 300,000 clones, approximately 90% found once; its top ten account for approximately 6%. Sample: PBMCs or T cells enriched from blood (not recorded which). Source of these receptors: a woman aged 40 to 50 who had recovered from COVID-19. Both conserved end residues are part of each CDR3. The order of the fields is CDR3 length, V gene, clone size, D gene, J gene, CDR3 DNA, CDR3 protein. D genes are given only for firm matches. Clone size, where shown, is once, few, many, or a class for clones that have expanded.

cdr3_length: 12
v_call: TRBV11-2
clone_size: once
d_call: .
j_call: TRBJ1-2
cdr3_nt: TGTGCCAGCAGCTTCGGGGGGTATGGCTACACCTTC
cdr3_aa: CASSFGGYGYTF

cdr3_length: 15
v_call: TRBV24-1
clone_size: .
d_call: .
j_call: TRBJ2-1
cdr3_nt: TGTGCCACCAGTGATTCGCGGACAGTCTACAATGAGCAGTTCTTC
cdr3_aa: CATSDSRTVYNEQFF

cdr3_length: 15
v_call: TRBV11-2
clone_size: once
d_call: .
j_call: TRBJ1-2
cdr3_nt: TGTGCCAGCAGCCCTGTAGGGGGTAAGGGCTATGGCTACACCTTC
cdr3_aa: CASSPVGGKGYGYTF

cdr3_length: 15
v_call: TRBV28
clone_size: .
d_call: .
j_call: TRBJ1-6
cdr3_nt: TGTGCCAGCAGTCCCCACAGGATTAATAATTCACCCCTCCACTTT
cdr3_aa: CASSPHRINNSPLHF

cdr3_length: 14
v_call: TRBV6-5
clone_size: .
d_call: .
j_call: TRBJ2-7
cdr3_nt: TGTGCCAGCAGACCCGGACAATTGTCATACGAGCAGTACTTC
cdr3_aa: CASRPGQLSYEQYF

cdr3_length: 14
v_call: TRBV29-1
clone_size: .
d_call: .
j_call: TRBJ2-1
cdr3_nt: TGCAGCGCCTCAAGAGGTAACTCCTACAATGAGCAGTTCTTC
cdr3_aa: CSASRGNSYNEQFF

cdr3_length: 14
v_call: TRBV10-2
clone_size: .
d_call: .
j_call: TRBJ1-5
cdr3_nt: TGCGCCAGCAACTTGGTGGGAGAAAATCAGCCCCAGCATTTT
cdr3_aa: CASNLVGENQPQHF

cdr3_length: 14
v_call: TRBV18
clone_size: .
d_call: TRBD1
j_call: TRBJ1-6
cdr3_nt: TGTGCCAGCTCACGACGACAGGGGGATTCACCCCTCCACTTT
cdr3_aa: CASSRRQGDSPLHF

cdr3_length: 13
v_call: TRBV28
clone_size: .
d_call: .
j_call: TRBJ2-7
cdr3_nt: TGTGCCAGCAGTACCCCGACAACATACGAGCAGTACTTC
cdr3_aa: CASSTPTTYEQYF

cdr3_length: 17
v_call: TRBV6-2/TRBV6-3
clone_size: .
d_call: TRBD1
j_call: TRBJ2-4
cdr3_nt: TGTGCCAGCAGTGGGGCCGGGACAGGGGCTCCTGGTAACATTCAGTACTTC
cdr3_aa: CASSGAGTGAPGNIQYF